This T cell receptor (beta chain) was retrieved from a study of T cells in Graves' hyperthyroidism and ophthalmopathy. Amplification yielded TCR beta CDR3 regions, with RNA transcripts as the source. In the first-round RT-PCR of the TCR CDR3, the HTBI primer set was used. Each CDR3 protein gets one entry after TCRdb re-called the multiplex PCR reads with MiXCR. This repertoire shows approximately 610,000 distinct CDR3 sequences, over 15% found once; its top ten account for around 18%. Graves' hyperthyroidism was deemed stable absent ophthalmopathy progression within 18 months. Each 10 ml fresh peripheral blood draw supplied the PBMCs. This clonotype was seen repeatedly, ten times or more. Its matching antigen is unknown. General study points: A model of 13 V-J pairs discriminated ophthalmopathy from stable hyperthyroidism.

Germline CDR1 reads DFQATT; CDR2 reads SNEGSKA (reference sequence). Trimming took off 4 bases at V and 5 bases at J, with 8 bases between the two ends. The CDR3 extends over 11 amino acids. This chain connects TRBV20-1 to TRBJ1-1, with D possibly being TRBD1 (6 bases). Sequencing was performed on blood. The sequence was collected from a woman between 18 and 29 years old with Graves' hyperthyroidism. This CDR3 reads CSANRDTEAFF. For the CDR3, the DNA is TGCAGTGCTAACAGGGATACTGAAGCTTTCTTT.